The sequence of this TCR beta chain was determined in a study of blood T cell repertoires in COVID-19. Clones were read by immunoSEQ multiplex PCR, and TCRdb kept only the in-frame ones, dropping some. The sample contains fewer than 80,000 clones, approximately 90% of which appear only once. The germline CDR1 and CDR2 sequences are SGHRS and YFSETQ. Unmatched junction bases numbered 8, after V lost 2 bases and J lost 7 bases. The CDR3 runs to 15 residues. Sequences were obtained from peripheral blood. The gene calls are TRBV5-1 and TRBJ1-2; the match to TRBD1 covers 10 bases. This receptor was taken from a human donor in a cohort sampled during active COVID-19. CDR3 DNA sequence: TGCGCCAGCAGCTTTCTCCGGGACAGGGGAGCTGGCTACACCTTC. Translation: CASSFLRDRGAGYTF. The entire variable domain, with the rest obtained from reference TRBV5-1 and TRBJ1-2, is as follows: KAGVTQTPRYLIKTRGQQVTLSCSPISGHRSVSWYQQTPGQGLQFLFEYFSETQRNKGNFPGRFSGRQFSNSRSEMNVSTLELGDSALYLCASSFLRDRGAGYTFGSGTRLTVV.